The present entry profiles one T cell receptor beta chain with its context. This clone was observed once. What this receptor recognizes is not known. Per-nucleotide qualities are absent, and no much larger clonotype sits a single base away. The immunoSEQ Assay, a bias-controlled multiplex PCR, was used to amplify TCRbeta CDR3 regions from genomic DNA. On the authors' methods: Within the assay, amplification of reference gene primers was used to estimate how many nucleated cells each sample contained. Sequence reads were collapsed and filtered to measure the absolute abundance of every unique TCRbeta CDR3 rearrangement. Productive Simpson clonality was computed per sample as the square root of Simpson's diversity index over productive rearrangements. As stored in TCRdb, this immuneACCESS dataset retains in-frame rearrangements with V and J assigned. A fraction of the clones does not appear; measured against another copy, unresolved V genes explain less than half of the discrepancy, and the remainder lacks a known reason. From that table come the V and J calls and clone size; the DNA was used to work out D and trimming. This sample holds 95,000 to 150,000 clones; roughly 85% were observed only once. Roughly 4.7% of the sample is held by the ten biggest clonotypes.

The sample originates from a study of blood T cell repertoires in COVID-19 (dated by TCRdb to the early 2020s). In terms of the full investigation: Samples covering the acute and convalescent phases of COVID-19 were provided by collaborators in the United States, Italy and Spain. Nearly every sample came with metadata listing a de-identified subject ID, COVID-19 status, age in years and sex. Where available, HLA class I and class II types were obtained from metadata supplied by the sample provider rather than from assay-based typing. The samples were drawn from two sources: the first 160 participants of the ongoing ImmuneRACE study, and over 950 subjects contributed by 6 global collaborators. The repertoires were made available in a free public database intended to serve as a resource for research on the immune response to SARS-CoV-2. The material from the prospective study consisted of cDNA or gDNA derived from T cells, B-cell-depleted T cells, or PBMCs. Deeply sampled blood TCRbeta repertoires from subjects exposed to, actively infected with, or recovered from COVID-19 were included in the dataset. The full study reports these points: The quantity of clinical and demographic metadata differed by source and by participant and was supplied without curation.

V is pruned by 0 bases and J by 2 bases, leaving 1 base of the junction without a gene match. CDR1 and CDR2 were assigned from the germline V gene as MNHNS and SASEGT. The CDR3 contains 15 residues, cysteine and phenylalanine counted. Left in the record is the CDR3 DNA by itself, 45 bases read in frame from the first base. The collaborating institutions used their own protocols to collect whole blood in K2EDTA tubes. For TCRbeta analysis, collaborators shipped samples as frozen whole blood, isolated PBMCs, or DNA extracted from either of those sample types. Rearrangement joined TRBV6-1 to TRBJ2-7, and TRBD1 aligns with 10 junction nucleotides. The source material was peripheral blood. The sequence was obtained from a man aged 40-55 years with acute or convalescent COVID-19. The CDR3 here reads CASSEATGGPYEQYF. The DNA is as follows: TGTGCCAGCAGTGAAGCGACAGGGGGCCCCTACGAGCAGTACTTC.